The table lists the clone carrying this TCR beta chain with many counts. Antigen unknown. This specimen belongs to a study of blood T cells in healthy people across ages. Next came a second PCR, run for roughly 6 to 11 cycles, which used a sample-barcoded 5' primer along with a J-beta primer mix. MiXCR, run by TCRdb on the 5' RACE reads, gives a single entry per CDR3 protein. The sample holds under 700,000 distinct CDR3 sequences, about 25% seen once. Whole-study results and caveats: Possibly, changes in expanded clonotypes were confounded because donor CMV status was unknown.

Losses at the gene ends were 2 bases for V and 2 bases for J; bases not matched to a gene: 1. The germline CDR1 and CDR2 sequences are SGDLS and YYNGEE. The CDR3 covers 14 residues. The data also belong to a second study, concerning T cells of mothers and their children.

V gene TRBV9 combines with J gene TRBJ2-7, with 10 bases identical to TRBD1. The origin of this receptor is a boy younger than 18 in good health. What was sequenced was blood. CDR3 coding DNA: TGTGCCAGCAGCGTTGGGACAGGGGCCTACGAGCAGTACTTC. It codes for CASSVGTGAYEQYF.